Listed below are T cell receptor beta chains from one sample, sequenced in a study of shared clonotypes between healthy human individuals. Sequencing was performed with immunoSEQ multiplex PCR; in TCRdb, only in-frame clones are kept and a portion is missing. This sample has a few million clones, with around 92% found just once. The source material was naive CD4+ T cells from PBMCs. The receptors were gathered from a young man in good health. Some clones in this sample may be carry-over from other donors' samples. Each CDR3 is given with its conserved first and last residue. D genes are given only for firm matches. Some rows have no size entry. The others give once, few or many, or a class for an expanded clone.

V	size	length	J	D	DNA	CDR3
TRBV13	-	11	TRBJ2-1	-	TGTGCCAGCAGCGACTACAATGAGCAGTTCTTC	CASSDYNEQFF
TRBV28	-	12	TRBJ1-2	-	TGTGCCGAAAGCCGGGAAAACTATGGCTACACCTTC	CAESRENYGYTF
TRBV5-6	-	16	TRBJ2-7	TRBD2	TGTGCCAGCAGCCACCGACTAGCGGGAGCTATGGGCGAGCAGTACTTC	CASSHRLAGAMGEQYF
TRBV4-3	-	15	TRBJ1-2	-	TGCGCCAGCAGCCAAGACGTGGCCGGCTCCTATGGCTACACCTTC	CASSQDVAGSYGYTF
TRBV28	-	16	TRBJ1-2	TRBD1	TGTGCCAGCAGTTTAGTGGGACAGGGGGAACTCTATGGCTACACCTTC	CASSLVGQGELYGYTF
TRBV11-2	-	18	TRBJ2-6	TRBD1	TGTGCCAGCAGCCACATCGGACAGGCCCGCTCTGGGGCCAACGTCCTGACTTTC	CASSHIGQARSGANVLTF
TRBV9	-	14	TRBJ2-7	TRBD2	TGTGCCAGCAGCGTAGAAGCGGGAGGGGGCGAGCAGTACTTC	CASSVEAGGGEQYF
TRBV14	-	12	TRBJ2-5	-	TGTGCCAGCAGCCAAGTCGCCTCGACCCAGTACTTC	CASSQVASTQYF
TRBV11-3	-	15	TRBJ1-1	-	TGTGCCAGCAGCTTAGCGATGACCGCGGGCACTGAAGCTTTCTTT	CASSLAMTAGTEAFF
TRBV19	once	12	TRBJ2-7	-	TGTGCCAGTAGTGTCAGCTCCTACGAGCAGTACTTC	CASSVSSYEQYF
TRBV29-1	-	12	TRBJ2-3	TRBD1	TGCAGCGCAGGACAGGGCACAGATACGCAGTATTTT	CSAGQGTDTQYF
TRBV28	-	11	TRBJ1-1	-	TGTGCCAGCATGGGTGGGACTGAAGCTTTCTTT	CASMGGTEAFF
TRBV5-1	-	15	TRBJ1-4	-	TGCGCCAGCAGCCCCTCAGAGAGAGGCTTTGAAAAACTGTTTTTT	CASSPSERGFEKLFF
TRBV4-1	-	16	TRBJ2-5	-	TGCGCCAGCAGCTCCACGGGTGCGGACTACAGAGAGACCCAGTACTTC	CASSSTGADYRETQYF
TRBV27	-	15	TRBJ2-5	TRBD2	TGTGCCAGCAGTTTGTTAGGTCGGGGGGGAGAGACCCAGTACTTC	CASSLLGRGGETQYF
TRBV28	-	12	TRBJ2-7	-	TGTGCCAGCAGTTTAATCTCCGGCGAGCAGTACTTC	CASSLISGEQYF
TRBV15	-	17	TRBJ1-2	-	TGTGCCACCAGCAGAGATGGCGGGGGCGCTGATAGGGCTGGCTACACCTTC	CATSRDGGGADRAGYTF
TRBV2	-	11	TRBJ2-2	-	TGTGCCAGCAGTGAAGCCGGGGAGCTGTTTTTT	CASSEAGELFF
TRBV7-8	-	15	TRBJ2-2	-	TGTGCCAGCAGCTTAGCCCACAGGGTGGGCGGGGAGCTGTTTTTT	CASSLAHRVGGELFF
TRBV25-1	-	17	TRBJ2-3	TRBD2	TGTGCCAGCAGTGAACCCCGGGGGACTAGCGGCACAGATACGCAGTATTTT	CASSEPRGTSGTDTQYF
TRBV19	few	13	TRBJ2-4	TRBD2	TGTGCCAGTAGTATAGCTAGCGGCCTGCACAGGTACTTC	CASSIASGLHRYF
TRBV2	-	16	TRBJ2-1	-	TGTGCCAGCAGTGAACGGGAGACTAGGTCCTACAATGAGCAGTTCTTC	CASSERETRSYNEQFF
TRBV2	-	15	TRBJ2-1	TRBD1	TGTGCCAGCAGTGAAGTAGGGACAGGGGGTAATGAGCAGTTCTTC	CASSEVGTGGNEQFF
TRBV5-1	-	16	TRBJ2-1	TRBD1	TGCGCCAGCAGCCGGTCCGGGACAGGGGCGGGCAGCGAGCAGTTCTTC	CASSRSGTGAGSEQFF
TRBV7-8	-	14	TRBJ2-7	-	TGTGCCAGCAGCTTAGCCAGGTCTTCCTACGAGCAGTACTTC	CASSLARSSYEQYF
TRBV19	-	18	TRBJ2-6	-	TGTGCCAGTAGTATTTGGTACAGAACGAACTCTGGGGCCAACGTCCTGACTTTC	CASSIWYRTNSGANVLTF
TRBV28	-	16	TRBJ2-7	-	TGTGCCAGCAACACCCTGGGGGGTATTTTGTCCTACGAGCAGTACTTC	CASNTLGGILSYEQYF
TRBV11-3	-	17	TRBJ1-2	-	TGTGCCAGCAGCTTCGCTACCGGGACACCCTATCGGGGCGGCTACACCTTC	CASSFATGTPYRGGYTF
TRBV6-1	-	13	TRBJ1-1	-	TGTGCCAGCAGTGATTCGCTTTACACTGAAGCTTTCTTT	CASSDSLYTEAFF
TRBV4-3	-	16	TRBJ2-1	TRBD1	TGCGCCAGCAGCCGCCTTGGGGGACAGGGGGAGTATGAGCAGTTCTTC	CASSRLGGQGEYEQFF
TRBV2	once	15	TRBJ2-1	TRBD2	TGTGCCAGCAGACTAGCGGGATATGGCCACAATGAGCAGTTCTTC	CASRLAGYGHNEQFF
TRBV7-3	-	15	TRBJ2-3	TRBD2	TGTGCCAGCAGCTTCGGACTAGCGGGTACAGATACGCAGTATTTT	CASSFGLAGTDTQYF
TRBV6-1	-	14	TRBJ2-7	-	TGTGCCAGCAGGAGGGCGGAGGGACCCTACGAGCAGTACTTC	CASRRAEGPYEQYF
TRBV6-5	-	14	TRBJ2-3	TRBD2	TGTGCCAGCAGTCTCGGGGGGGCCGGGGATACGCAGTATTTT	CASSLGGAGDTQYF
TRBV2	-	14	TRBJ1-2	-	TGTGCCAGCAGTGGATGGGGTGGAAGGGATGGCTACACCTTC	CASSGWGGRDGYTF
TRBV2	-	14	TRBJ1-1	-	TGTGCCAGCAGCCTCCACGGGGACGGCACTGAAGCTTTCTTT	CASSLHGDGTEAFF
TRBV7-2	-	13	TRBJ2-5	-	TGTGCCAGCAGCTTAATCCCAGCGGAGACCCAGTACTTC	CASSLIPAETQYF
TRBV7-2	-	15	TRBJ2-7	TRBD2	TGTGCCAGCAGCCCGCGCAGCGGGGGATACTACGAGCAGTACTTC	CASSPRSGGYYEQYF
TRBV2	once	14	TRBJ2-1	TRBD2	TGTGCCAGCAGTGGTTTAGCGGGAGACAATGAGCAGTTCTTC	CASSGLAGDNEQFF
TRBV7-2	-	12	TRBJ1-2	-	TGTGCCAGCTCAGGGTCGGGCTATGGCTACACCTTC	CASSGSGYGYTF
TRBV7-3	-	16	TRBJ2-1	-	TGTGCCAGCAGCTCCCGACCTGGCGGGGCACCTAATGAGCAGTTCTTC	CASSSRPGGAPNEQFF